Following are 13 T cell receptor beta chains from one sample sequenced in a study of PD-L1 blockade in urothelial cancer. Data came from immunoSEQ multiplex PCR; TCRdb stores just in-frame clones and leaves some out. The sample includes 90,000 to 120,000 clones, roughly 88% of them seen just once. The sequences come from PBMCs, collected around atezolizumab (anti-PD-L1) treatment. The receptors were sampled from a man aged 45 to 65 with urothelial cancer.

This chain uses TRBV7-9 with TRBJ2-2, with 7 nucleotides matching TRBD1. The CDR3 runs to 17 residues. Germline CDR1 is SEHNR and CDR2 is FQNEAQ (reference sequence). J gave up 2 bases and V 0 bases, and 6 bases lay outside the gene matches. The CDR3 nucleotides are TGTGCCAGCAGCTTAGCGCAGGGGACAGACAACACCGGGGAGCTGTTTTTT. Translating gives CASSLAQGTDNTGELFF.

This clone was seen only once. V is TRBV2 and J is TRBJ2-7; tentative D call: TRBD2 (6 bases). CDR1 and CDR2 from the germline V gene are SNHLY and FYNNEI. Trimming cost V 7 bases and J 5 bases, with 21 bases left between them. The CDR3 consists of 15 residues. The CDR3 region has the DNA TGTGCCAGCAAGGGTGGGCGGGACGGTTCCCACGAGCAGTACTTC. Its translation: CASKGGRDGSHEQYF.

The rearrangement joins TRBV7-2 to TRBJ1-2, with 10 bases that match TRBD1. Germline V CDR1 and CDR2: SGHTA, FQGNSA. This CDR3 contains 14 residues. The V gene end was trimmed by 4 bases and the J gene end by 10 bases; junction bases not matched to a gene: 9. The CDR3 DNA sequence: TGTGCCAGCAGCTACGACAGGGGGCGCAGAGACTACACCTTC. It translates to CASSYDRGRRDYTF.

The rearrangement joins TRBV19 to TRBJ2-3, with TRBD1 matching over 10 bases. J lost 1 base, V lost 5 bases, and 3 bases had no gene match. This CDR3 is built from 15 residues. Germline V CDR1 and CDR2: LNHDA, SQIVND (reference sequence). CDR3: CASSWGTGGTDTQYF. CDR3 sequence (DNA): TGTGCCAGTAGTTGGGGGACAGGGGGCACAGATACGCAGTATTTT.

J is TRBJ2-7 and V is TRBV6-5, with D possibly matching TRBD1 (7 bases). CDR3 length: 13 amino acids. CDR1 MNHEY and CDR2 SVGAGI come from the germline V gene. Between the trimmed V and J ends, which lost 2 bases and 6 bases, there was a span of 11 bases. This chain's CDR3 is CASSYARGVEQYF. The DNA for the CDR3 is TGTGCCAGCAGTTACGCCAGGGGGGTCGAGCAGTACTTC.

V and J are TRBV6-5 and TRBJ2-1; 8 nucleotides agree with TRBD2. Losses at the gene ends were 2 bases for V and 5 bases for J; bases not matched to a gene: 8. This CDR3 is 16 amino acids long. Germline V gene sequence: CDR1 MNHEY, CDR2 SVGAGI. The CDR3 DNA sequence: TGTGCCAGCAGTTACGGTCAGCTAGCGGGCCACAATGAGCAGTTCTTC. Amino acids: CASSYGQLAGHNEQFF.

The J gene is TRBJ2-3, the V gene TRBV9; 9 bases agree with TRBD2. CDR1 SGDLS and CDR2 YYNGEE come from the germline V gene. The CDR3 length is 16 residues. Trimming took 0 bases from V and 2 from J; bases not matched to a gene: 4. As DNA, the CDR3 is TGTGCCAGCAGCGTAGGGGGCGGGAGGGCCACAGATACGCAGTATTTT. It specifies CASSVGGGRATDTQYF.

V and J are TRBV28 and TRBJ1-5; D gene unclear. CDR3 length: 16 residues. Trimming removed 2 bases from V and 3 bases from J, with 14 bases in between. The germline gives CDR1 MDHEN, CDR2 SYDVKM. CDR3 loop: CASSLSREPLNQPQHF. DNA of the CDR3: TGTGCCAGCAGTTTAAGTCGGGAACCCCTCAATCAGCCCCAGCATTTT. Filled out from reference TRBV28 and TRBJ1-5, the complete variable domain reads DVKVTQSSRYLVKRTGEKVFLECVQDMDHENMFWYRQDPGLGLRLIYFSYDVKMKEKGDIPEGYSVSREKKERFSLILESASTNQTSMYLCASSLSREPLNQPQHFGDGTRLSIL.

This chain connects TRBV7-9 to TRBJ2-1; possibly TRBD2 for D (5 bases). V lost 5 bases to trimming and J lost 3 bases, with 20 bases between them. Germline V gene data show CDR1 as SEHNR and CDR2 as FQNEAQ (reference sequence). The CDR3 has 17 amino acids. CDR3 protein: CASSGSVARTFYNEQFF. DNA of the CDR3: TGTGCCAGCAGCGGGAGCGTGGCGCGAACCTTCTACAATGAGCAGTTCTTC.

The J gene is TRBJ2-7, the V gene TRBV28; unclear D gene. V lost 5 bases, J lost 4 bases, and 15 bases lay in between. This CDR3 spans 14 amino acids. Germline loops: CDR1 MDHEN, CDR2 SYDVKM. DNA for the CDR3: TGTGCCAGCAGTGTAGTCCCTAGGATGTACGAGCAGTACTTC. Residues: CASSVVPRMYEQYF. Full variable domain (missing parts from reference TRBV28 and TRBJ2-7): DVKVTQSSRYLVKRTGEKVFLECVQDMDHENMFWYRQDPGLGLRLIYFSYDVKMKEKGDIPEGYSVSREKKERFSLILESASTNQTSMYLCASSVVPRMYEQYFGPGTRLTVT.

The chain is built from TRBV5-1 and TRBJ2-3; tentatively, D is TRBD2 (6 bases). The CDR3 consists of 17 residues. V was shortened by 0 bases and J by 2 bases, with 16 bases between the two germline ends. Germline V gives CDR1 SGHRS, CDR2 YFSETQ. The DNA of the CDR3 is TGCGCCAGCAGCTTGGCCGGGGGAGCGGGTCCCACAGATACGCAGTATTTT. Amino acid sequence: CASSLAGGAGPTDTQYF.

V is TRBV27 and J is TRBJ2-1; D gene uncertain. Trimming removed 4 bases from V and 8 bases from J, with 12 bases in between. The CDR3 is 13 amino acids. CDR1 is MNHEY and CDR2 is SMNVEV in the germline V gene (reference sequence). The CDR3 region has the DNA TGTGCCAGCAGTTCCCCCCCTAGGTATGAGCAGTTCTTC. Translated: CASSSPPRYEQFF.

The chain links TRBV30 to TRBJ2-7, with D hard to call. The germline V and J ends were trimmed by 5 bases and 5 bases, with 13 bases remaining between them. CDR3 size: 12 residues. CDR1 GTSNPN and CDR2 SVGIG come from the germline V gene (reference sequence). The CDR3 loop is CAWALRADEQYF. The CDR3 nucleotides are TGTGCCTGGGCCCTTAGAGCCGACGAGCAGTACTTC.